This TCR beta chain was captured in a study of blood T cell repertoires in COVID-19 (dated by TCRdb to 2019 to 2021). Notes on the research overall: Samples from collaborators originated in the United States, Italy and Spain and spanned both the acute and convalescent phases of COVID-19. The material from the prospective study consisted of cDNA or gDNA derived from T cells, B-cell-depleted T cells, or PBMCs. Deeply sampled blood TCRbeta repertoires from subjects exposed to, actively infected with, or recovered from COVID-19 were included in the dataset. The repertoires were made available in a free public database intended to serve as a resource for research on the immune response to SARS-CoV-2. Samples were obtained from the ongoing ImmuneRACE study (first 160 participants) and from 1,254 subjects provided by 6 global collaborators. Nearly every sample came with metadata listing a de-identified subject ID, COVID-19 status, age in years and sex. Where available, HLA class I and class II types were obtained from metadata supplied by the sample provider rather than from assay-based typing.

Worth noting for this clone: This clone's antigen is unknown. No base quality information exists; no much larger clone differs at one position.

V is clipped by 3 bases and J by 5 bases, and the sequence between their germline boundaries is 9 bases long. The CDR1 and CDR2 encoded by the germline V gene (reference sequence) are MNHEY and SMNVEV. The CDR3 goes from the cysteine to the phenylalanine over 13 residues. Of all the DNA, just the CDR3 is kept, 39 bases in frame from base 1. The immunoSEQ Assay, a bias-controlled multiplex PCR, was used to amplify TCRbeta CDR3 regions from genomic DNA. For the original study's pipeline: Within the assay, amplification of reference gene primers was used to estimate how many nucleated cells each sample contained. To quantify the absolute abundance of each unique TCRbeta CDR3 rearrangement, sequence reads were collapsed and filtered. Productive Simpson clonality was computed per sample as the square root of Simpson's diversity index over productive rearrangements. TCRdb re-hosts the immuneACCESS table, in-frame sequences only. Its copies lack some clones; in the studies checked, an unresolved V gene accounts for under half of them, and the cause for the rest is not known. V and J calls and clone size are given by that table; D and trimming were obtained from the DNA. The sample yields under 150,000 clones; 80% were counted once. The top ten clones comprise more than 4% of the sample.

The collaborating institutions used their own protocols to collect whole blood in K2EDTA tubes. For TCRbeta analysis, collaborators shipped samples as frozen whole blood, isolated PBMCs, or DNA extracted from either of those sample types. The paper's findings and limits, for the study overall: The quantity of clinical and demographic metadata differed by source and by participant and was supplied without curation.

The chain couples TRBV27 to TRBJ2-3; possibly the D gene is TRBD1, per 7 matching bases. The specimen was peripheral blood. This TCR was recovered from a woman aged 45-59 years with acute or convalescent COVID-19. The CDR3 region reads CASSFRGVDTQYF. The nucleotides are TGTGCCAGCAGTTTCAGGGGGGTAGATACGCAGTATTTT.